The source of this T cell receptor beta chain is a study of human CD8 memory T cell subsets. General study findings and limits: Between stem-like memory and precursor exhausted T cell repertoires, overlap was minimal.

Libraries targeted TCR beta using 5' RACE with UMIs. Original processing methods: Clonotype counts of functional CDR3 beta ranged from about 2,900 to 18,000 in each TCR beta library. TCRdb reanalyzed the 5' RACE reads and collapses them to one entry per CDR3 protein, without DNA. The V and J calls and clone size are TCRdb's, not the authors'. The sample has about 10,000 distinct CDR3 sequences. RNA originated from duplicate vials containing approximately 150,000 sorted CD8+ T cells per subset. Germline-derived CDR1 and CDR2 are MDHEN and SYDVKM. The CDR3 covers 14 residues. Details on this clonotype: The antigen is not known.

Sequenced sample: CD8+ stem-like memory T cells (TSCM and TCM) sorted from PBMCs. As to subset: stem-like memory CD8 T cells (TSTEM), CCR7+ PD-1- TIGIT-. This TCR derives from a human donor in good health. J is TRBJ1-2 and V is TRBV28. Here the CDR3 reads CASTLRTRDYGYTF.